The source of this T cell receptor (beta chain) is a study of regulatory T cells in long-lasting Graves disease. Remarks on this clonotype: What it binds is not known.

Arm-PCR with iRepertoire HTBI primers amplified the CDR3 regions for these TCR beta libraries. A single record per CDR3 protein comes from TCRdb applying MiXCR to the multiplex PCR reads. This table has 400,000 to 500,000 distinct CDR3 sequences, 14% to 15% appearing once. The CDR3 sequence is 13 residues long. V was cut by 4 bases and J by 6 bases, with 11 bases left in between. Germline V gene data show CDR1 as SGHNT and CDR2 as YYREEE (reference sequence). Study-level points and caveats: When disease was persistent, TRBV28, TRBJ1-2 and TRBJ2-5 were the favored segments. The study found persistent patients shared more public clonotypes (2,741) than new patients (around 870).

Time point denoted: newly diagnosed GD, antithyroid drugs for less than 3 months. After RNA was extracted from PBMCs, the TCR library was made from it. The same sample was also used in a study of T cells in Graves' hyperthyroidism and ophthalmopathy. That paper adds: Most clonotypes expanded in thyroid above 0.001 were likewise present in blood.

Material: peripheral blood mononuclear cells (PBMCs), obtained at new diagnosis, from a patient treated with antithyroid drugs. The chain employs TRBV5-4 and TRBJ2-1; D ambiguous. This TCR derives from a woman aged 25 to 39 with Graves disease. The CDR3: CASSVVVGNEQFF. CDR3 coding DNA: TGTGCCAGCAGCGTGGTGGTCGGCAATGAGCAGTTCTTC.